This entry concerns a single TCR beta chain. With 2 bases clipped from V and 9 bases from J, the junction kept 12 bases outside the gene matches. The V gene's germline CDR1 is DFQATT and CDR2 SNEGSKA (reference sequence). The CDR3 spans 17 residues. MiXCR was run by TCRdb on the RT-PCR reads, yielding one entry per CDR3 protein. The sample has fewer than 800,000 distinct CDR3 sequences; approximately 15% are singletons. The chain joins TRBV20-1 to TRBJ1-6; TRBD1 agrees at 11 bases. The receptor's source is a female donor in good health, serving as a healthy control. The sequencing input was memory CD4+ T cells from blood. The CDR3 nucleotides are TGCAGTGCTAGACCTACCCGGGGGACAGGGGGAAGTTCACCCCTCCACTTT. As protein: CSARPTRGTGGSSPLHF.